What follows is one TCR beta chain and its context. This clonotype was recorded at least ten times. The clone's antigen remains unknown. Base qualities are not provided; no much larger clone lies one nucleotide away. The sample is drawn from a study of early T cells in non-severe SARS-CoV-2 infection (dated by TCRdb to the early 2020s). Some background on the complete study: Bulk RNA from unsorted whole blood was used for TCR sequencing, so alpha and beta chains could not be paired.

Inclusive of the bounding cysteine and phenylalanine, the CDR3 is 15 residues long. Of all the DNA, just the CDR3 is kept, 45 bases in frame from base 1. The germline ends are 14 bases apart after V is trimmed by 5 bases and J by 2 bases. The germline V gene (reference sequence) supplies CDR1 SEHNR and CDR2 FQNEAQ. Libraries came from 5' RACE. The data were produced on a NextSeq 500. In the TCR library protocol, unique molecular identifiers were attached to individual cDNA molecules to correct for PCR bias and sequencing error. Both TCR alpha and beta chains were sequenced, and tight co-correlation was observed between alpha and beta sequence abundances in each sample. As for how the authors treated the data: Decombinator V4 was used to annotate TCR sequences for V gene, J gene and CDR3. TCRs were defined as expanded if a significant change between any two time points was detected under a Poisson model with p below 0.0001. TCR abundances were normalised to the total number of TCRs sequenced per sample and expressed as counts per million. MAIT TCRs were defined by TRAV1-2 paired with TRAJ12, TRAJ20 or TRAJ33, and iNKT TCRs by TRAV10 paired with TRAJ18. VDJdb, accessed 1 November 2021, was searched for CMV, EBV and SARS-CoV-2 annotated TCRs, with TCRs annotated for multiple antigens excluded. TCRdb cleaned the public reads at Q25 with fastp, built clones with MiXCR and kept in-frame beta chains. Each record represents a unique CDR3 protein, reported with the most common genes and DNA among its rows. These V and J calls rely on TCRdb rather than the paper's analysis. This sample lists roughly 61,000 distinct CDR3 sequences; 9.5% to 14% were detected once. The ten top clones hold around 1.6% of the sample.

Paper-wide results and their limitations: Matching against VDJdb was skewed toward anti-spike CD8 responses, likely underestimated virus-specific expansions, and missed private and CD4 specificities.

A case-control design nested within a healthcare worker cohort in London, UK, was used, with weekly nasopharyngeal swab PCR tests and blood sampling performed. Between 23 and 31 March 2020, the week of the UK lockdown, healthcare workers were enrolled and then followed up weekly for as long as 16 weeks. The TCR sequence derives from an adult who was a healthcare worker with PCR-confirmed SARS-CoV-2 infection or an uninfected control (not recorded which). The chain employs TRBV7-9 and TRBJ2-3; the D gene is not confidently resolved. The source material was whole blood. The nucleotide sequence reads as follows: TGTGCCAGCAGCCAAAATCGGCAGTACACAGATACGCAGTATTTT. Its amino acids are CASSQNRQYTDTQYF.